A selection of T cell receptor beta chains follows, all from one sample in a study of early stage breast cancer tumors. Produced via immunoSEQ multiplex PCR; TCRdb's table is partial and in-frame only. The sample consists of 25,000 to 30,000 clones, around 70% of them appearing once. Sequencing used blood. These receptors originate from a person aged 50-59 years with breast cancer. Each CDR3 is given with its conserved first and last residue. D genes are given only for firm matches. Clone size is given for some rows only: seen once, a few or many times, or a class if the clone is expanded.

NA NA TRBJ2-6 TRBV11-2 CASSPRVATGANVLTF TGTGCCAGCAGCCCCCGGGTAGCTACCGGGGCCAACGTCCTGACTTTC
NA TRBD1 TRBJ2-7 TRBV15 CATSPGQESYEQYF TGTGCCACCAGCCCGGGACAGGAGTCCTACGAGCAGTACTTC
NA NA TRBJ2-7 TRBV30 CAWSPGSGFHEQYF TGTGCCTGGAGTCCGGGCTCCGGGTTCCACGAGCAGTACTTC
NA TRBD2 TRBJ2-5 TRBV5-4 CASTPSGGLGETQYF TGTGCCAGCACTCCTAGCGGGGGTTTAGGAGAGACCCAGTACTTC
NA NA TRBJ2-5 TRBV7-9 CASSLDGQGTQYF TGTGCCAGCAGCTTAGATGGGCAGGGGACCCAGTACTTC
few TRBD1 TRBJ2-7 TRBV5-1 CASSLERTGGIHEQYF TGCGCCAGCAGCTTGGAGCGGACAGGGGGCATCCACGAGCAGTACTTC
few NA TRBJ2-1 TRBV4-1 CASSQVDILSYNEQFF TGCGCCAGCAGCCAAGTGGACATTCTCTCCTACAATGAGCAGTTCTTC
many NA TRBJ2-5 TRBV19 CASSIAGVGGQETQYF TGTGCCAGTAGTATAGCGGGTGTAGGGGGCCAAGAGACCCAGTACTTC
NA TRBD1 TRBJ2-1 TRBV2 CASSPDRGYYNEQFF TGTGCCAGCAGTCCCGACAGGGGGTACTACAATGAGCAGTTCTTC
few NA TRBJ1-1 TRBV11-3 CASSSGGTEAFF TGTGCCAGCAGCTCCGGTGGCACTGAAGCTTTCTTT
NA NA TRBJ2-1 TRBV7-8 CASSLEARTRIGNEQFF TGTGCCAGCAGCTTAGAAGCAAGGACCCGTATAGGCAATGAGCAGTTCTTC
NA TRBD1 TRBJ1-4 TRBV5-4 CASRAGQSEKLFF TGTGCCAGCAGGGCGGGACAGAGTGAAAAACTGTTTTTT
NA TRBD1 TRBJ2-4 TRBV7-3 CASSPTGAKNIQYF TGTGCCAGCAGCCCGACAGGGGCCAAAAACATTCAGTACTTC
NA NA TRBJ2-7 TRBV13 CASRYQGGSYEQYF TGTGCCAGCAGATATCAGGGGGGCTCCTACGAGCAGTACTTC
NA TRBD2 TRBJ2-1 TRBV6-5 CASSYPSGRAGNEQFF TGTGCCAGCAGTTACCCTAGCGGGAGGGCTGGAAATGAGCAGTTCTTC
NA NA TRBJ1-4 TRBV9 CASSVDGGTNEKLFF TGTGCCAGCAGCGTAGATGGGGGAACTAATGAAAAACTGTTTTTT
NA TRBD2 TRBJ2-7 TRBV18 CASSPPRRSGSEEQYF TGTGCCAGCTCACCACCGAGGAGGAGCGGGAGTGAAGAGCAGTACTTC
NA TRBD2 TRBJ2-1 TRBV14 CASSLGLAAFNEQFF TGTGCCAGCAGCCTCGGACTAGCGGCGTTCAATGAGCAGTTCTTC
NA TRBD2 TRBJ2-7 TRBV19 CASSIGTSGYEQYF TGTGCCAGTAGTATAGGGACTAGCGGATACGAGCAGTACTTC
few NA TRBJ2-1 TRBV7-3 CASSLTRDNEQFF TGTGCCAGCAGCTTAACCAGGGACAATGAGCAGTTCTTC
NA TRBD1 TRBJ1-2 TRBV7-2 CASSPDREPNYGYTF TGTGCCAGCAGCCCGGACAGGGAACCTAACTATGGCTACACCTTC
few NA TRBJ1-2 TRBV27 CASSLTGTAIYGYTF TGTGCCAGCAGTTTAACGGGGACCGCAATCTATGGCTACACCTTC
NA TRBD1 TRBJ1-1 TRBV5-1 CASSFGQGAEGAFF TGCGCCAGCAGCTTCGGACAGGGGGCGGAAGGAGCTTTCTTT
once NA TRBJ1-5 TRBV27 CASSLSHTYQPQHF TGTGCCAGCAGTTTATCCCACACTTATCAGCCCCAGCATTTT
once TRBD1 TRBJ2-7 TRBV29-1 CSVEDGTGGAGEQYF TGCAGCGTTGAAGACGGGACAGGGGGCGCGGGCGAGCAGTACTTC
NA TRBD1 TRBJ2-7 TRBV29-1 CSVQPGQGYEQYF TGCAGCGTCCAACCGGGACAGGGCTACGAGCAGTACTTC
NA NA TRBJ2-7 TRBV7-9 CASSLRGDSYEQYF TGTGCCAGCAGCTTAAGAGGGGACTCCTACGAGCAGTACTTC
NA NA TRBJ1-3 TRBV5-6 CASSLDQATGNTIYF TGTGCCAGCAGCTTGGATCAAGCTACTGGAAACACCATATATTTT
NA TRBD1 TRBJ2-1 TRBV6-6 CASSSPLDRRNEQFF TGTGCCAGCAGTTCGCCCTTGGACAGGAGGAATGAGCAGTTCTTC
NA NA TRBJ1-4 TRBV2 CASRVSLGGATNEKLFF TGTGCCAGTCGGGTTTCCCTAGGCGGGGCAACTAATGAAAAACTGTTTTTT
NA TRBD1 TRBJ2-1 TRBV5-1 CASSLRGDRVAYNEQFF TGCGCCAGCAGCTTGCGAGGGGACAGGGTGGCGTACAATGAGCAGTTCTTC
few TRBD2 TRBJ2-7 TRBV2 CASTGWVAGAEQYF TGTGCCAGCACCGGGTGGGTAGCGGGAGCCGAGCAGTACTTC
NA NA TRBJ1-5 TRBV18 CASSTRPTNLGNQPQHF TGTGCCAGCTCAACGCGCCCGACAAACTTAGGCAATCAGCCCCAGCATTTT
NA NA TRBJ2-2 TRBV4-1 CASSPDGGNTGELFF TGCGCCAGCAGCCCTGACGGGGGCAACACCGGGGAGCTGTTTTTT
NA TRBD2 TRBJ2-1 TRBV4-3 CASSQGGGEFF TGCGCCAGCAGCCAAGGGGGAGGGGAGTTCTTC
NA NA TRBJ2-3 TRBV14 CASSQAGTDTQYF TGTGCCAGCAGCCAGGCGGGCACAGATACGCAGTATTTT